The following is a T cell receptor (beta chain) sequence with its context. Its specificity is unknown. Germline loops: CDR1 SEHNR, CDR2 FQNEAQ (reference sequence). Trimming shortened V by 5 bases and J by 4 bases, and 22 bases separated the two germline ends. This CDR3 is 17 amino acids long. The data derive from a study of cytomegalovirus exposure and HLA in healthy donors. About the research overall: The 100 to 150 validation repertoires were reported in a later analysis to have been generated on the same platform as the approximately 700 first-cohort repertoires. Findings and limits, study-wide: The study listed some 160 cytomegalovirus-associated TCR beta chains. One later analysis, an examination of the 90 to 150 validation repertoires, found that first-cohort TCR clusters tended to co-occur in them.

Repertoires were generated with immunoSEQ multiplex PCR, while TCRdb's copy carries only in-frame clones and drops some. The sample has about 130,000 clones, more than 70% seen once; the top ten hold about 1.4%. Donors were drawn from the approximately 120-subject validation cohort, separate from the roughly 670-subject first cohort. The material sequenced was PBMCs. The chain links TRBV7-9 to TRBJ2-3, with a possible D match to TRBD2 (6 bases). This TCR came from a man aged 25-40 years in good health and CMV-seronegative. CDR3 in DNA: TGTGCCAGCAGCGAGATCGGACCGGGAGAGGCGGCAGATACGCAGTATTTT. It yields the protein CASSEIGPGEAADTQYF.